Included here is one T cell receptor beta chain sequence, with context. The table came from immunoSEQ multiplex PCR; TCRdb's copy has only in-frame clones and leaves some out. The data show 200,000 or so clones, under 85% seen once. CDR3 length equals 15 residues. V lost 0 bases, J lost 2 bases, and 10 bases lay in between. The V gene's germline CDR1 is LGHNA and CDR2 YSLEER. The data are from a study of blood T cell repertoires in COVID-19. Study as a whole: Sources were T cells, B-cell-depleted T cells, or PBMCs; the material itself was cDNA or gDNA.

The sequence was collected from a man in his fifties or sixties with active or convalescent COVID-19. The sequenced sample was peripheral blood. The chain combines TRBV4-3 with TRBJ1-2; no clear D. The CDR3 nucleotides are TGCGCCAGCAGCCAAGATATCCAGTCGAACTATGGCTACACCTTC. As protein: CASSQDIQSNYGYTF.